These 10 T cell receptor beta chains were sequenced from one sample in a study of blood T cells in healthy people across ages. Primed by a sample-barcoded 5' primer and a J-beta primer mix, a second PCR proceeded for about 7 to 11 cycles. TCRdb reanalysed the 5' RACE reads using MiXCR and keeps one entry per CDR3 protein. The table records roughly 700,000 distinct CDR3 sequences, 49% of them present only once. The sample taken for sequencing was blood. The receptors derive from a woman aged 60 to 75 in good health.

The sample holds a few counts of this clonotype. The V call is TRBV20-1, the J call TRBJ1-2, with 9 bases that match TRBD1. The CDR3 runs to 14 residues. The V gene end was trimmed by 6 bases and the J gene end by 2 bases; junction bases not matched to a gene: 7. Germline V gene data show CDR1 as DFQATT and CDR2 as SNEGSKA (reference sequence). CDR3 amino acids: CSATGTGINYGYTF. CDR3 DNA sequence: TGCAGTGCAACCGGGACAGGGATCAACTATGGCTACACCTTC.

The chain joins TRBV20-1 to TRBJ2-7; TRBD2 aligns across 7 bases. The CDR3 length is 16 residues. With 0 bases clipped from V and 6 bases from J, the junction kept 14 bases outside the gene matches. Germline V lookup: CDR1 DFQATT, CDR2 SNEGSKA (reference sequence). CDR3 sequence (DNA): TGCAGTGCTAGAGATCTGGGTGCTAGCGGCCTCAGCGAGCAGTACTTC. Translation gives CSARDLGASGLSEQYF.

The CDR3 DNA follows: TGCGCCAGCAGCTTGGGCTTTGCCGAGCAGTACTTC. It is translated as CASSLGFAEQYF. The chain joins TRBV5-1 to TRBJ2-7; D is ambiguous. CDR1 SGHRS and CDR2 YFSETQ come from the germline V gene. CDR3 length: 12 residues. V shed 0 bases and J shed 6 bases, with 7 bases lying between them. The full variable domain, with the rest looked up from reference TRBV5-1 and TRBJ2-7, is KAGVTQTPRYLIKTRGQQVTLSCSPISGHRSVSWYQQTPGQGLQFLFEYFSETQRNKGNFPGRFSGRQFSNSRSEMNVSTLELGDSALYLCASSLGFAEQYFGPGTRLTVT.

The rearrangement links TRBV20-1 to TRBJ2-7; no clear D gene. The J call may be faulty, since TRBJ2-5 better matches the DNA end. Germline V gene data show CDR1 as DFQATT and CDR2 as SNEGSKA (reference sequence). The CDR3 covers 11 residues. The CDR3 loop is CSALLGETQYF. CDR3 DNA: TGCAGTGCCCTCCTAGGGGAGACCCAGTACTTC.

The chain links TRBV3-1 to TRBJ1-4; D might be TRBD1 (5 bases). Germline lookup yields CDR1 LGHDT and CDR2 YNNKEL (reference sequence). The V end lost 0 bases, the J end lost 10 bases, and 6 bases lay between the germline ends. The CDR3 is 12 amino acids. CDR3 sequence reads: CASSQEGRKLFF. Written as DNA, the CDR3 is TGTGCCAGCAGCCAAGAGGGACGAAAACTGTTTTTT. The full variable domain, in which reference TRBV3-1 and TRBJ1-4 provide the parts outside the CDR3, is DTAVSQTPKYLVTQMGNDKSIKCEQNLGHDTMYWYKQDSKKFLKIMFSYNNKELIINETVPNRFSPKSPDKAHLNLHINSLELGDSAVYFCASSQEGRKLFFGSGTQLSVL.

The chain carries TRBV4-2 and TRBJ1-5, with 7 bases that match TRBD1. Germline CDR1 is LGHNA and CDR2 is YNFKEQ. The CDR3 is 14 residues long. Trimming removed 3 bases from V and 6 bases from J; junction bases left unmatched: 5. The CDR3 reads CASSQETGTQPQHF. CDR3 DNA sequence: TGTGCCAGCAGCCAGGAGACAGGGACTCAGCCCCAGCATTTT.

This chain uses TRBV11-1 with TRBJ2-3; 9 nucleotides line up with TRBD2. Germline CDR1 SGHAT, CDR2 FQDESV (reference sequence). With 1 base clipped from V and 2 bases from J, the junction kept 19 bases outside the gene matches. CDR3 length equals 21 residues. CDR3 DNA sequence: TGTGCCAGCAGCTTAGAAAGATTTGTTGGCGGCCTAGCGGGATCCACAGATACGCAGTATTTT. Its protein product is CASSLERFVGGLAGSTDTQYF.

This clonotype was picked up a small number of times. V and J are TRBV3-1 and TRBJ2-5, with D perhaps matching TRBD1 or TRBD2 (6 bases each). CDR3 length: 15 amino acids. Trimming shortened V by 0 bases and J by 4 bases, and 12 bases separated the two germline ends. Germline V gives CDR1 LGHDT, CDR2 YNNKEL (reference sequence). The DNA of the CDR3 is TGTGCCAGCAGCCAAGATGGGGGGCCGCGAGAGACCCAGTACTTC. Translated: CASSQDGGPRETQYF.

The CDR3 sequence: CSARFGGGADTQYF. DNA for the CDR3: TGCAGTGCTAGGTTCGGTGGGGGCGCAGATACGCAGTATTTT. The chain is built from TRBV20-1 and TRBJ2-3; perhaps TRBD1 as D (6 bases). This CDR3 comprises 14 residues. Germline V lookup: CDR1 DFQATT, CDR2 SNEGSKA (reference sequence). V was shortened by 3 bases and J by 4 bases, with 14 bases between the two germline ends.

This clonotype was seen a few times. The chain recombines TRBV29-1 with TRBJ2-1; D is unresolved. CDR3 length: 12 residues. Trimming stripped 4 bases from V and 4 bases from J, with 8 bases between. From germline, CDR1 is SQVTM and CDR2 ANQGSEA. CDR3 loop: CSVVRVYNEQFF. The CDR3 DNA follows: TGCAGCGTTGTCCGGGTATACAATGAGCAGTTCTTC.